A single sample gave rise to the 3 T cell receptor beta chains below, sequenced in a study of cytomegalovirus exposure and HLA in healthy donors (dated by TCRdb to about 2017). Library creation used the immunoSEQ multiplex PCR assay. For the multiplex PCR, a mixture combining 60 forward primers for TCR Vbeta segments and 13 reverse primers for TCR Jbeta segments was used. Entries here come from immuneACCESS through TCRdb and include only in-frame sequences with V and J called. Some clones fail to appear in such tables; in the studies checked, an unresolved V gene covers under half of the shortfall, and the cause of the remainder is unknown. For this sample there are fewer than 80,000 clones; 65% to 75% appear just once. The ten most abundant clones make up 11% of the sample. The material sequenced was PBMCs. The receptor source for this set is a woman in her fifties or sixties in good health and CMV-seropositive.

The V call is TRBV29-1, the J call TRBJ2-3; 11 positions match TRBD2. The V and J ends lost 3 bases and 5 bases, in that order; junction bases with no gene match: 7. Germline V CDR1 and CDR2: SQVTM, ANQGSEA. This CDR3 comprises 15 residues. CDR3 sequence: CSVDRSSGRRDTQYF. As DNA, the CDR3 is TGCAGCGTTGATAGGTCTAGCGGGAGGAGAGATACGCAGTATTTT.

The sample holds a few counts of this clone. This chain connects TRBV5-1 to TRBJ2-7; D possibly corresponds to TRBD1 (5 bases). CDR3 length equals 13 residues. Trimming removed 1 base at V and 3 bases at J, with 8 bases between. Germline V gives CDR1 SGHRS, CDR2 YFSETQ. CDR3 DNA sequence: TGCGCCAGCAGCTTGCAGGGTTTCTACGAGCAGTACTTC. Its protein product is CASSLQGFYEQYF.

As to this clone: This likely traces to a read error, being one base from a far larger clone. The J gene is TRBJ2-1, the V gene TRBV5-6, with 9 bases fitting TRBD1. Germline lookup yields CDR1 SGHDT and CDR2 YYEEEE. The CDR3 covers 15 residues. This CDR3 reads CASSFGDRAYNVQFF. The CDR3 nucleotides are TGTGCCAGCAGCTTCGGGGACAGGGCCTACAATGTGCAGTTCTTC.